The rows below give T cell receptor beta chains drawn from one sample of a study of blood T cells in healthy people across ages. A single record per CDR3 protein comes from TCRdb applying MiXCR to the 5' RACE reads. The sample consists of fewer than 900,000 distinct CDR3 sequences, roughly 49% of them appearing once. The specimen was blood. The receptor set was obtained from a woman aged 55-70 years in good health. Both conserved end residues are part of each CDR3. The order of the fields is D gene, clone size, J gene, CDR3 length, V gene, CDR3 DNA, CDR3 protein. The D gene is left open where the match is weak. The size entry is marked missing in some rows and otherwise reads once, few, many or a size class.

d_call: -
clone_size: -
j_call: TRBJ1-5
cdr3_length: 16
v_call: TRBV12-3/TRBV12-4
cdr3_nt: TGTGCCAACACAACCCAAGGCATAGGGATCAATCAGCCCCAGCATTTT
cdr3_aa: CANTTQGIGINQPQHF

d_call: -
clone_size: few
j_call: TRBJ2-1
cdr3_length: 14
v_call: TRBV20-1
cdr3_nt: TGCAGTGCTACCCCAGGGAGTGGGCCCCGGGAGCAGTTCTTC
cdr3_aa: CSATPGSGPREQFF

d_call: TRBD2
clone_size: -
j_call: TRBJ2-1
cdr3_length: 12
v_call: TRBV2
cdr3_nt: TGTGCCAGCAGAGCGGGAGTTGATGAGCAGTTCTTC
cdr3_aa: CASRAGVDEQFF

d_call: TRBD1
clone_size: -
j_call: TRBJ1-2
cdr3_length: 13
v_call: TRBV10-3
cdr3_nt: TGTGCCATCAGTGAGCACAGGGGTGATGGCTACACCTTC
cdr3_aa: CAISEHRGDGYTF

d_call: -
clone_size: -
j_call: TRBJ2-2
cdr3_length: 15
v_call: TRBV20-1
cdr3_nt: TGCAGTGCTAGAGATCCGAGAGACAGCACCGGGGAGCTGTTTTTT
cdr3_aa: CSARDPRDSTGELFF

d_call: TRBD2
clone_size: once
j_call: TRBJ2-3
cdr3_length: 18
v_call: TRBV9
cdr3_nt: TGTGCCAGCAGCCGGACTAGCGGGACAACCTCTAGCACAGATACGCAGTATTTT
cdr3_aa: CASSRTSGTTSSTDTQYF

d_call: -
clone_size: -
j_call: TRBJ2-5
cdr3_length: 13
v_call: TRBV29-1
cdr3_nt: TGCAGCGTTGAATCCCACGCACCGCAGACCCAGTACTTC
cdr3_aa: CSVESHAPQTQYF

d_call: -
clone_size: -
j_call: TRBJ2-7
cdr3_length: 12
v_call: TRBV7-2
cdr3_nt: TGTGCCAGCAGCTTCACCACCTACGAGCAGTACTTC
cdr3_aa: CASSFTTYEQYF

d_call: -
clone_size: -
j_call: TRBJ2-7
cdr3_length: 13
v_call: TRBV6-5
cdr3_nt: TGTGCCAGCAGTACCATTAGCGGCTACGAGCAGTACTTC
cdr3_aa: CASSTISGYEQYF

d_call: -
clone_size: -
j_call: TRBJ2-1
cdr3_length: 16
v_call: TRBV5-1
cdr3_nt: TGCGCCAGCAGCTCCCTGGACCTGAGCTCCTACAATGAGCAGTTCTTC
cdr3_aa: CASSSLDLSSYNEQFF

d_call: -
clone_size: -
j_call: TRBJ2-5
cdr3_length: 14
v_call: TRBV20-1
cdr3_nt: TGCAGTGCTGCCCTGGGAGGCGCGCAAGAGACCCAGTACTTC
cdr3_aa: CSAALGGAQETQYF

d_call: -
clone_size: few
j_call: TRBJ2-7
cdr3_length: 13
v_call: TRBV9
cdr3_nt: TGTGCCAGCAGCGTAGGATATTCCTACGAGCAGTACTTC
cdr3_aa: CASSVGYSYEQYF

d_call: TRBD2
clone_size: -
j_call: TRBJ2-1
cdr3_length: 16
v_call: TRBV20-1
cdr3_nt: TGCAGTGCTCCCGGGACTAGCGGGAGGTCCTACAATGAGCAGTTCTTC
cdr3_aa: CSAPGTSGRSYNEQFF

d_call: -
clone_size: -
j_call: TRBJ2-2
cdr3_length: 12
v_call: TRBV28
cdr3_nt: TGTGCCAGCGGGAGGCCGCCCGGGGAGCTGTTTTTT
cdr3_aa: CASGRPPGELFF

d_call: -
clone_size: few
j_call: TRBJ2-7
cdr3_length: 13
v_call: TRBV7-3
cdr3_nt: TGTGCCAGCAGCTTAACAGGTGTCGACGAGCAGTACTTC
cdr3_aa: CASSLTGVDEQYF

d_call: TRBD1
clone_size: few
j_call: TRBJ2-7
cdr3_length: 13
v_call: TRBV20-1
cdr3_nt: TGCAGTGCCAAGGACAGGAGCTCCTACGAGCAGTACTTC
cdr3_aa: CSAKDRSSYEQYF

d_call: TRBD2
clone_size: few
j_call: TRBJ2-5
cdr3_length: 16
v_call: TRBV3-1
cdr3_nt: TGTGCCAGCAGCCCCAAGGCCTTAGCGGGAGGAAAGACCCAGTACTTC
cdr3_aa: CASSPKALAGGKTQYF

d_call: TRBD2
clone_size: -
j_call: TRBJ2-1
cdr3_length: 16
v_call: TRBV7-2
cdr3_nt: TGTGCCAGCAGCTTAAGGAGCGGGAGTAGTCACAATGAGCAGTTCTTC
cdr3_aa: CASSLRSGSSHNEQFF

d_call: -
clone_size: once
j_call: TRBJ1-4
cdr3_length: 17
v_call: TRBV4-3
cdr3_nt: TGCGCCAGCAGCCCGTCTAGGATCAGGGTGATGGACGAAAAACTGTTTTTT
cdr3_aa: CASSPSRIRVMDEKLFF

d_call: -
clone_size: -
j_call: TRBJ2-1
cdr3_length: 17
v_call: TRBV3-1
cdr3_nt: TGTGCCAGCAGCCAAGATCTTAGAGTGGGTACTGGGGATGAGCAGTTCTTC
cdr3_aa: CASSQDLRVGTGDEQFF

d_call: -
clone_size: -
j_call: TRBJ1-6
cdr3_length: 14
v_call: TRBV28
cdr3_nt: TGTGCCAGCACTGAAGGCGGGTTTAATTCACCCCTCCACTTT
cdr3_aa: CASTEGGFNSPLHF

d_call: -
clone_size: few
j_call: TRBJ1-5
cdr3_length: 12
v_call: TRBV10-3
cdr3_nt: TGTGCCATCGCAGGGAGCAATCAGCCCCAGCATTTT
cdr3_aa: CAIAGSNQPQHF

d_call: TRBD2
clone_size: few
j_call: TRBJ2-1
cdr3_length: 13
v_call: TRBV15
cdr3_nt: TGTGCCACCAGCAGAGATTGGGGGGGTGAGCAGTTCTTC
cdr3_aa: CATSRDWGGEQFF